This is a list of T cell receptor beta chains from one sample in a study of cytomegalovirus exposure and HLA in healthy donors. Generated by immunoSEQ multiplex PCR, the TCRdb table keeps only in-frame clones and is missing some. Of some 110,000 clones in the sample, about four fifths are singletons; the top ten hold 13%. Sequenced: PBMCs. These receptors all stem from a woman aged 55-69 years in good health and CMV-seropositive. The CDR3 runs from the conserved cysteine through the conserved F or W. A D gene is named only where the DNA matches it firmly. Size tells how often a clone was seen (once, few, many) or the class of an expanded clone, and some rows leave it out.

j_call: TRBJ2-7; clone_size: -; v_call: TRBV5-1; d_call: TRBD1; cdr3_nt: TGCGCCAGCAGCTTGGCGACAGGGGCGTCCTACGAGCAGTACTTC; cdr3_aa: CASSLATGASYEQYF
j_call: TRBJ1-2; clone_size: -; v_call: TRBV9; d_call: TRBD1; cdr3_nt: TGTGCCAGCAGGGACAGGGGGCTTGGCTACACCTTC; cdr3_aa: CASRDRGLGYTF
j_call: TRBJ1-2; clone_size: -; v_call: TRBV6-5; d_call: -; cdr3_nt: TGTGCCAGCAGTTACGCTGAGTACTATGGCTACACCTTC; cdr3_aa: CASSYAEYYGYTF
j_call: TRBJ1-6; clone_size: -; v_call: TRBV6-1; d_call: -; cdr3_nt: TGTGCCAGCCGGGACTTCCGTAAAAATTCACCCCTCCACTTT; cdr3_aa: CASRDFRKNSPLHF
j_call: TRBJ2-6; clone_size: -; v_call: TRBV28; d_call: -; cdr3_nt: TGTGCCAGCAGTTTTATCCACCCGGGGTCCGGGGCCAACGTCCTGACTTTC; cdr3_aa: CASSFIHPGSGANVLTF
j_call: TRBJ1-3; clone_size: -; v_call: TRBV7-9; d_call: -; cdr3_nt: TGTGCCAGCAGCTCCGGAACACAGGATTGGACTGGAAACACCATATATTTT; cdr3_aa: CASSSGTQDWTGNTIYF
j_call: TRBJ2-7; clone_size: -; v_call: TRBV6-5; d_call: TRBD1; cdr3_nt: TGTGCCAGCAGTTTAACGGGACAGGGATGGTACGAGCAGTACTTC; cdr3_aa: CASSLTGQGWYEQYF
j_call: TRBJ1-2; clone_size: -; v_call: TRBV30; d_call: -; cdr3_nt: TGTGCCTGGAGTGGGGGGGTCGGCGGCTACACCTTC; cdr3_aa: CAWSGGVGGYTF
j_call: TRBJ1-6; clone_size: -; v_call: TRBV7-9; d_call: -; cdr3_nt: TGTGCCAGCAGCTCCGCGGGAGGAACCCCCCTCCACTTT; cdr3_aa: CASSSAGGTPLHF
j_call: TRBJ1-2; clone_size: -; v_call: TRBV2; d_call: TRBD1; cdr3_nt: TGTGCCAGCAGTGGACAGGGGGGAATTAACTATGGCTACACCTTC; cdr3_aa: CASSGQGGINYGYTF
j_call: TRBJ2-2; clone_size: -; v_call: TRBV20-1; d_call: -; cdr3_nt: TGCAGTGCCCTGGCCCGCCGGGAGCTGTTTTTT; cdr3_aa: CSALARRELFF
j_call: TRBJ1-1; clone_size: -; v_call: TRBV7-3; d_call: -; cdr3_nt: TGTGCCAGCAGCTTCTCAGAGAACACTGAAGCTTTCTTT; cdr3_aa: CASSFSENTEAFF
j_call: TRBJ1-2; clone_size: -; v_call: TRBV29-1; d_call: -; cdr3_nt: TGCAGCGTTGAGGTCTCGACTAAAGACGGCTACACCTTC; cdr3_aa: CSVEVSTKDGYTF
j_call: TRBJ2-2; clone_size: -; v_call: TRBV19; d_call: -; cdr3_nt: TGTGCCAGTGTTCGGGAAGTGGGCACCGGGGAGCTGTTTTTT; cdr3_aa: CASVREVGTGELFF
j_call: TRBJ2-7; clone_size: -; v_call: TRBV9; d_call: -; cdr3_nt: TGTGCCAGCAGCGTTGAAGACAGGAAATTCGAGCAGTACTTC; cdr3_aa: CASSVEDRKFEQYF
j_call: TRBJ2-7; clone_size: -; v_call: TRBV7-2; d_call: TRBD2; cdr3_nt: TGTGCCAGCAGTCTAGCGGGTAAGGACTACGAGCAGTACTTC; cdr3_aa: CASSLAGKDYEQYF
j_call: TRBJ2-3; clone_size: -; v_call: TRBV7-9; d_call: -; cdr3_nt: TGTGCCAGCAGCCGACAGGACCACACAGATACGCAGTATTTT; cdr3_aa: CASSRQDHTDTQYF
j_call: TRBJ1-1; clone_size: -; v_call: TRBV30; d_call: TRBD1; cdr3_nt: TGTGCCTGGAGTGTCGACAGGGACACTGAAGCTTTCTTT; cdr3_aa: CAWSVDRDTEAFF
j_call: TRBJ2-1; clone_size: -; v_call: TRBV7-2; d_call: TRBD2; cdr3_nt: TGTGCCAGCAGCTTAGGGGCGGGGGGCAATGAGCAGTTCTTC; cdr3_aa: CASSLGAGGNEQFF
j_call: TRBJ2-1; clone_size: -; v_call: TRBV29-1; d_call: TRBD2; cdr3_nt: TGCAGCGTTGAGGGTTCGGCGGGAGAAGCCTACAATGAGCAGTTCTTC; cdr3_aa: CSVEGSAGEAYNEQFF
j_call: TRBJ1-3; clone_size: once; v_call: TRBV6-5; d_call: -; cdr3_nt: TGCGCCAGCAGTACCCGGGGAAACTCTGGAAACACCATATATTTT; cdr3_aa: CASSTRGNSGNTIYF
j_call: TRBJ2-7; clone_size: few; v_call: TRBV4-3; d_call: -; cdr3_nt: TGCGCCAGCAGCCAAGGGGAAGGTACAGGATCCTACGAGCAGTACTTC; cdr3_aa: CASSQGEGTGSYEQYF
j_call: TRBJ2-7; clone_size: -; v_call: TRBV4-3; d_call: TRBD2; cdr3_nt: TGCGCCAGCAGCCCGTCGGGAGGGGCTGGCTACGAGCAGTACTTC; cdr3_aa: CASSPSGGAGYEQYF
j_call: TRBJ2-2; clone_size: few; v_call: TRBV6-5; d_call: -; cdr3_nt: TGTGCCAGCAGTGCCGCTTTTGAGAGCACCGGGGAGCTGTTTTTT; cdr3_aa: CASSAAFESTGELFF
j_call: TRBJ2-5; clone_size: once; v_call: TRBV9; d_call: TRBD1; cdr3_nt: TGTGCCAGCAGCGTAGGGGCAGGGGGCTCAGGGGAGACCCAGTACTTC; cdr3_aa: CASSVGAGGSGETQYF
j_call: TRBJ1-1; clone_size: -; v_call: TRBV4-1; d_call: -; cdr3_nt: TGCGCCAGCAGATTCCAGGGGAGCACTTTTGAAGCTTTCTTT; cdr3_aa: CASRFQGSTFEAFF
j_call: TRBJ2-3; clone_size: -; v_call: TRBV23-1; d_call: TRBD1; cdr3_nt: TGCGCCAGCAGTCAACCCCAATCGATGGGACAGGGAAGCACAGATACGCAGTATTTT; cdr3_aa: CASSQPQSMGQGSTDTQYF
j_call: TRBJ2-5; clone_size: -; v_call: TRBV7-2; d_call: TRBD2; cdr3_nt: TGTGCCAGCAGCCCGGCCCTAGCGGGGGGGGAGACCCAGTACTTC; cdr3_aa: CASSPALAGGETQYF
j_call: TRBJ2-3; clone_size: -; v_call: TRBV5-1; d_call: TRBD2; cdr3_nt: TGCGCCAGCAAACTAGCGGGAGGGCCAGATACGCAGTATTTT; cdr3_aa: CASKLAGGPDTQYF
j_call: TRBJ2-5; clone_size: once; v_call: TRBV11-2; d_call: TRBD1; cdr3_nt: TGTGCCAGCAGCAGACGGACAGGGATAGAGACCCAGTACTTC; cdr3_aa: CASSRRTGIETQYF
j_call: TRBJ2-1; clone_size: -; v_call: TRBV5-1; d_call: TRBD2; cdr3_nt: TGCGCCAGCAGCTTGAATCGACTAGCGGAATTGAATGAGCAGTTCTTC; cdr3_aa: CASSLNRLAELNEQFF
j_call: TRBJ1-1; clone_size: few; v_call: TRBV19; d_call: -; cdr3_nt: TGTGCCACTGGTAGATCGGGACACCGGAACACTGAAGCTTTCTTT; cdr3_aa: CATGRSGHRNTEAFF
j_call: TRBJ1-1; clone_size: -; v_call: TRBV5-6; d_call: -; cdr3_nt: TGTGCCAGCAGCTTGTTGGATTTTGGGAGTGAAGCTTTCTTT; cdr3_aa: CASSLLDFGSEAFF
j_call: TRBJ1-3; clone_size: -; v_call: TRBV7-3; d_call: TRBD1; cdr3_nt: TGTGCCAGCAGCCCCCAGGGGGGTTCTGGAAACACCATATATTTT; cdr3_aa: CASSPQGGSGNTIYF